The 12 T cell receptor beta chains below come from one sample, sequenced in a study of shared clonotypes between healthy human individuals. Assay used: immunoSEQ multiplex PCR; TCRdb lists only in-frame clones, some missing. The sample carries 2 million to 2.5 million clones, 95% recorded once. The sequencing input was naive CD4+ T cells sorted from blood. Documented subset: CD45RA+ positively selected. These receptors were obtained from a man aged 18 to 29 in good health.

V gene TRBV30 combines with J gene TRBJ2-7; the match to TRBD2 covers 13 bases. Germline V gives CDR1 GTSNPN, CDR2 SVGIG (reference sequence). The CDR3 is made up of 15 amino acids. V was clipped by 3 bases and J by 3 bases; unmatched bases: 5. This CDR3 reads CAWSGTSGNLYEQYF. CDR3 sequence (DNA): TGTGCCTGGAGCGGGACTAGCGGGAATCTCTACGAGCAGTACTTC.

Only one count was recorded for this clone. The chain recombines TRBV2 with TRBJ1-1, with D maybe TRBD1 (6 bases). Germline V gene sequence: CDR1 SNHLY, CDR2 FYNNEI. The CDR3 has 13 amino acids. With 6 bases removed from V and 5 bases from J, the gap between germline ends came to 13 bases. In nucleotides, the CDR3 is TGTGCCAGCAGCCTCGGAGGGGGGACTGAAGCTTTCTTT. Amino acids: CASSLGGGTEAFF.

As regards this clone: Other DNA sequences of this sample code for an identical CDR3. Here the CDR3 reads CSARADQPQHF. The DNA for the CDR3 is TGCAGTGCTAGAGCCGACCAGCCCCAGCATTTT. The gene calls are TRBV20-1 and TRBJ1-5; D ambiguous. The CDR3 spans 11 residues. V lost 1 base and J lost 7, with 5 bases in between. Germline lookup yields CDR1 DFQATT and CDR2 SNEGSKA (reference sequence).

The chain has TRBV7-3 and TRBJ2-3, with D maybe TRBD1 (6 bases). Germline loops: CDR1 SGHTA, CDR2 FQGTGA. CDR3 size: 15 residues. With 2 bases removed from V and 4 bases from J, the gap between germline ends came to 13 bases. CDR3 in amino acids: CASSLQQGSADTQYF. As DNA, the CDR3 is TGTGCCAGCAGCTTACAACAGGGATCGGCAGATACGCAGTATTTT.

V is TRBV5-4 and J is TRBJ2-1; TRBD2 aligns across 13 bases. The V and J ends lost 3 bases and 5 bases, in that order; junction bases with no gene match: 14. CDR1 and CDR2 (germline): SGHNT, YYREEE (reference sequence). The CDR3 sequence is 19 residues long. CDR3 region: CASSSSGLAGRGRHNEQFF. Written as DNA, the CDR3 is TGTGCCAGCAGCTCCTCGGGACTAGCGGGAAGGGGTCGTCACAATGAGCAGTTCTTC.

The chain has TRBV7-9 and TRBJ2-2; D might be TRBD1 (5 bases). Trimming removed 5 bases at V and 1 base at J, with 11 bases between. This CDR3 is built from 15 residues. CDR1 and CDR2 (germline): SEHNR, FQNEAQ (reference sequence). The CDR3 loop reads CASSRRQGNTGELFF. CDR3 sequence (DNA): TGTGCCAGCAGCCGGCGGCAGGGGAACACCGGGGAGCTGTTTTTT.

This chain connects TRBV28 to TRBJ1-2; 9 nucleotides align to TRBD1. V shed 7 bases, J shed 5 bases, and the junction held 8 bases outside the gene matches. This CDR3 has 14 residues. The germline V gene encodes CDR1 MDHEN and CDR2 SYDVKM. This CDR3 reads CASTQFGTGYGYTF. The CDR3 DNA reads as TGTGCCAGCACCCAATTCGGGACAGGGTATGGCTACACCTTC.

The rearrangement uses TRBV18 and TRBJ1-6; 7 nucleotides agree with TRBD1. Germline values: CDR1 KGHSH, CDR2 LQKENI. Trimming removed 3 bases from V and 4 bases from J; junction bases left unmatched: 6. CDR3 length: 16 amino acids. This CDR3 is CASSPLTGTYNSPLHF. The DNA for the CDR3 is TGTGCCAGCTCACCGCTGACAGGGACTTATAATTCACCCCTCCACTTT.

The chain uses TRBV2 and TRBJ1-6, with TRBD1 as a possible D gene (5 bases). V lost 7 bases and J lost 9, with 16 bases in between. The germline V gene encodes CDR1 SNHLY and CDR2 FYNNEI. The length of the CDR3 is 14 residues. The CDR3 DNA reads TGTGCCAGCACATCTAGGCAGGGAAGTTCACCCCTCCACTTT. Translation gives CASTSRQGSSPLHF.

The gene calls are TRBV28 and TRBJ1-1, with D possibly matching TRBD1 (5 bases). The CDR3 runs to 15 residues. CDR1 and CDR2 (germline): MDHEN, SYDVKM. Trimming left V 2 bases short and J 4 bases short, with 14 bases between. The CDR3 coding sequence is TGTGCCAGCAGTTTAATGGGGCTTTCCACCACTGAAGCTTTCTTT. Protein product: CASSLMGLSTTEAFF.

This clone has a handful of counts. The chain couples TRBV18 to TRBJ2-3, with TRBD2 matching over 13 bases. Trimming at V came to 3 bases and at J to 4 bases, leaving 4 bases not matched to a gene. This CDR3 is 16 amino acids long. CDR1 is KGHSH and CDR2 is LQKENI in the germline V gene. Written as DNA, the CDR3 is TGTGCCAGCTCACCGCGGACTAGCGGGAGCGCAGATACGCAGTATTTT. Protein sequence: CASSPRTSGSADTQYF.

This chain links TRBV4-3 with TRBJ2-1; 10 bases match TRBD2. Germline values: CDR1 LGHNA, CDR2 YSLEER. CDR3 length: 16 amino acids. V gave up 0 bases and J gave up 8 bases; unmatched junction bases: 7. The CDR3 bases are TGCGCCAGCAGCCAAGAAAGCGGGAGGGCCAGAGATGAGCAGTTCTTC. It codes for CASSQESGRARDEQFF.